A selection of T cell receptor beta chains follows, all from one sample in a study of T cell responses to AZD1222 COVID-19 vaccine. Only in-frame clones appear in the TCRdb table, and some are missing; sequencing was by immunoSEQ multiplex PCR. The repertoire includes 65,000 to 95,000 clones, 80% of them detected once, and 20% to 25% sits in the top ten. Here the sequenced sample was peripheral blood, taken on day 0 of AZD1222 vaccination. Receptor source: an adult in good health. Both conserved end residues are part of each CDR3. Fields, in order: CDR3 DNA, CDR3 protein, V gene, D gene, clone size, J gene. D genes are given only for firm matches. The listing skips clone size in some rows; elsewhere it reads once, few, many or a size class.

TGTGCCAGCAGCTTGTCTCCAAACACTGAAGCTTTCTTT,CASSLSPNTEAFF,TRBV5-5,-,-,TRBJ1-1
TGCGCCAGCAGCCAAGATCTTGGGAGATCCTACAATGAGCAGTTCTTC,CASSQDLGRSYNEQFF,TRBV4-1,-,-,TRBJ2-1
TGCGCCAGCAGCGAGGGGACACTCTCCGGGGTTTCACCCCTCCACTTT,CASSEGTLSGVSPLHF,TRBV5-1,-,once,TRBJ1-6
TGCGCCAGCAGTAACAGGGCCGAGCAGTACTTC,CASSNRAEQYF,TRBV10-2,-,-,TRBJ2-7
TGTGCCAGCAGTGACAAGGCTGCTAATGAAAAACTGTTTTTT,CASSDKAANEKLFF,TRBV2,-,-,TRBJ1-4
TGTGCCAGCAGCCCAGGGGAGAGGAACACTGAAGCTTTCTTT,CASSPGERNTEAFF,TRBV2,-,medium-sized,TRBJ1-1
TGCGCCAGCAGCAGGCTAGCGGGAGGGCCATATGAGCAGTTCTTC,CASSRLAGGPYEQFF,TRBV5-1,TRBD2,once,TRBJ2-1
TGCGCCAGCAGCCTCCCGTTATCGGGTTCCGGGGAGCTGTTTTTT,CASSLPLSGSGELFF,TRBV4-1,-,-,TRBJ2-2
TGTGCCAGCAGCTTGGGGAGAGGATCCTACAATGAGCAGTTCTTC,CASSLGRGSYNEQFF,TRBV7-6,-,-,TRBJ2-1
TGTGCCAGCAGTGACGGACAGTCCTACGAGCAGTACTTC,CASSDGQSYEQYF,TRBV2,-,medium-sized,TRBJ2-7
TGTGCCAGCTCCCTCATACGGACAGGCGGAAGGTCCTATAATTCACCCCTCCACTTT,CASSLIRTGGRSYNSPLHF,TRBV3-1/TRBV3-2,TRBD1,-,TRBJ1-6
TGTGCCAGCAGGAGACAGAGAGATAGGTCGCAGTATTTT,CASRRQRDRSQYF,TRBV2,-,-,TRBJ2-3
TGTGCCAGCAGTGAACACCGGTCGCAGGGTTGGTTGTCGACTGAAGCTTTCTTT,CASSEHRSQGWLSTEAFF,TRBV6-1,-,-,TRBJ1-1
TGTGCCAGCAGCTTTTATAGGGCGGCGGAAAAGACCCAGTACTTC,CASSFYRAAEKTQYF,TRBV5-6,-,-,TRBJ2-5
TGTGCCAGCAGTGGCCGAGGGACAGGGTTTTACTCACCCCTCCACTTT,CASSGRGTGFYSPLHF,TRBV6-1,TRBD1,-,TRBJ1-6
TGCGCCAGCAGCTCGACAGGGGTCACACCCCTCCACTTT,CASSSTGVTPLHF,TRBV5-1,TRBD1,-,TRBJ1-6
TGTGCCAGCAGTCCCGGGGGTCCAAGGGAGCAGTTCTTC,CASSPGGPREQFF,TRBV6-5,-,-,TRBJ2-1
TGCGCCAGCAGCCACTCGGGACAGAGCACAGATACGCAGTATTTT,CASSHSGQSTDTQYF,TRBV4-1,TRBD1,-,TRBJ2-3
TGTGCCAGCAGTTCGGCAGGGAACACTGAAGCTTTCTTT,CASSSAGNTEAFF,TRBV12-3/TRBV12-4,-,-,TRBJ1-1
TGTGCCAGCGAAAAGCGGAGCTCCTACGAGCAGTACTTC,CASEKRSSYEQYF,TRBV2,-,-,TRBJ2-7
TGTGCCAGCAGCCCCAGGGGCACAGGTGAAGCTTTCTTT,CASSPRGTGEAFF,TRBV9,-,-,TRBJ1-1
TGCGCCAGCACCTCGGCCGCTGGGCAGACTGAAGCTTTCTTT,CASTSAAGQTEAFF,TRBV5-1,-,-,TRBJ1-1
TGTGCCTGGAAGACAGGGGTGTCACCCCTCCACTTT,CAWKTGVSPLHF,TRBV30,TRBD1,-,TRBJ1-6
TGTGCCAGCAGCCGACCCGGTTCGGCCAATGAGCAGTTCTTC,CASSRPGSANEQFF,TRBV7-8,-,-,TRBJ2-1
TGCGCCAGCAGCTTCGGGACAGGGGCAAGGATAGGCACTGAAGCTTTCTTT,CASSFGTGARIGTEAFF,TRBV5-1,TRBD1,-,TRBJ1-1
TGTGCCAGTAGTATCCAGGTGGGGGACGGGTCACCCCTCCACTTT,CASSIQVGDGSPLHF,TRBV19,-,-,TRBJ1-6
TGCGCCAGCAGCTTAAGAGGGGGGGCCAGTGAGCAGTTCTTC,CASSLRGGASEQFF,TRBV5-1,-,-,TRBJ2-1
TGTGCCAGCTCAGGGGACGGGAACACTGAAGCTTTCTTT,CASSGDGNTEAFF,TRBV18,-,-,TRBJ1-1
TGTGCCAGCAGCTTCGGTGGGACAGATATGGGGAAAGGGGTCACCCTCCACTTT,CASSFGGTDMGKGVTLHF,TRBV7-9,TRBD1,-,TRBJ1-6
TGTGCCAGCAGCCAAGGGTTAACCGACTCCTACGAGCAGTACTTC,CASSQGLTDSYEQYF,TRBV3-1/TRBV3-2,-,-,TRBJ2-7
TGTGCCAGCAGCTTAGATTGGAGGATACGTCTCAAGGATACGCAGTATTTT,CASSLDWRIRLKDTQYF,TRBV11-2,-,-,TRBJ2-3
TGTGCCAGCAGTGATGGGCAGGCGTACAATGAGCAGTTCTTC,CASSDGQAYNEQFF,TRBV2,-,few,TRBJ2-1
TGTGCCAGCAGCAAGTGGGGCTACGAGCAGTACTTC,CASSKWGYEQYF,TRBV21-1,-,once,TRBJ2-7
TGTGCCAGCAGTTGGACTAGCGGGGGTGCAGATACGCAGTATTTT,CASSWTSGGADTQYF,TRBV2,TRBD2,few,TRBJ2-3
TGCGCCAGCAGCTTGTTGGACAGGGGGCGAGAAATGAACACTGAAGCTTTCTTT,CASSLLDRGREMNTEAFF,TRBV5-1,TRBD1,few,TRBJ1-1
TGTGCCAGCAGCTATTCCGCCGTAGCTAACTATGGCTACACCTTC,CASSYSAVANYGYTF,TRBV5-5,-,-,TRBJ1-2
TGTGCCACCAGCAGAGAGGACAGGGCGGTTGGCTACACCTTC,CATSREDRAVGYTF,TRBV15,TRBD1,once,TRBJ1-2
TGTGCCAGTAGTACGACAGGGACCAATCAGCCCCAGCATTTT,CASSTTGTNQPQHF,TRBV19,TRBD1,-,TRBJ1-5
TGTGCCAGCAGTTTGTCTAGCGGGGTCTACGAGCAGTACTTC,CASSLSSGVYEQYF,TRBV27,TRBD2,-,TRBJ2-7
TGTGCCAGCAGCCAGAGGGACAGGGGTTGGGAGACCCAGTACTTC,CASSQRDRGWETQYF,TRBV3-1/TRBV3-2,TRBD1,-,TRBJ2-5
TGTGCCAGCAGCCAAGATCTGAAACTAGCCAAAAACATTCAGTACTTC,CASSQDLKLAKNIQYF,TRBV4-2,-,-,TRBJ2-4
TGTGCCAGCACCCCGGTTGGGGGAGGGTACAATGAGCAGTTCTTC,CASTPVGGGYNEQFF,TRBV6-6,TRBD2,-,TRBJ2-1
TGTGCCAGCAGTCGACAGGGGGGTCAGCCCCAGCATTTT,CASSRQGGQPQHF,TRBV6-5,TRBD1,-,TRBJ1-5
TGTGCCAGCAGTTCCGGGGGGGGGAAAGAGTTCTTC,CASSSGGGKEFF,TRBV6-5,TRBD2,-,TRBJ2-1
TGTGCCTGGAGTGTACCCAATTCACCCCTCCACTTT,CAWSVPNSPLHF,TRBV30,-,-,TRBJ1-6
TGTGCCAGCAGCTTTTATGCGGGGAAGGTAGCCAAAAACATTCAGTACTTC,CASSFYAGKVAKNIQYF,TRBV5-6,-,-,TRBJ2-4
TGTGCCAGTAGCCTAACCGGGGGCTACACCTTC,CASSLTGGYTF,TRBV19,-,-,TRBJ1-2
TGTGCCTGGACTGTGACCGCCGGGGAGCTGTTTTTT,CAWTVTAGELFF,TRBV30,-,-,TRBJ2-2
TGTGCCAGTACTTCACTTCAGGGTTACTATGGCTACACCTTC,CASTSLQGYYGYTF,TRBV19,-,-,TRBJ1-2
TGCGCCAGCAGCTCGGTTCTTAGGGAGACCCAGTACTTC,CASSSVLRETQYF,TRBV5-1,-,-,TRBJ2-5
TGTGTGAATTATCGGGTCGATGGCTACACCTTC,CVNYRVDGYTF,TRBV6-5,-,-,TRBJ1-2
TGTGCCAGCAGTACGATACAGGGTAGCAATCAGCCCCAGCATTTT,CASSTIQGSNQPQHF,TRBV6-5,-,-,TRBJ1-5
TGCAGCGTGGTACTAGGGCACAACCTCTACGAGCAGTACTTC,CSVVLGHNLYEQYF,TRBV29-1,-,-,TRBJ2-7